This TCR beta chain was found in a study of T cell clusters in autoimmune cytopenias. Multiplex touch-down PCR amplified TRB using TRB-A and TRB-B pools in one tube. Each CDR3 protein gets one entry in TCRdb, which reprocessed the multiplex PCR reads and gives no DNA. The table lists 8,000 to 8,500 distinct CDR3 sequences, with roughly 28% in the top ten. Turning to this clonotype: Its antigen is not known.

Study conclusions and caveats: TRB repertoire shifts in secondary cytopenia and chronic lymphocytic leukemia mostly reflected lymphoma, not autoimmunity. Primary autoimmune cytopenia patients seemingly lacked the physiological T cell clusters found in healthy donors.

About 37,500 genome equivalents of blood DNA were amplified for TRB. Germline V gene data show CDR1 as SQVTM and CDR2 as ANQGSEA. This CDR3 spans 13 amino acids. The TCR comes from a human donor with an autoimmune cytopenia or autoimmune hepatitis (not recorded which). V and J are TRBV29-1 and TRBJ2-7; absent DNA, TCRdb's TRBD1 call cannot be checked. Sample: peripheral blood. The CDR3 spells CSRGGDGTYEQYF.